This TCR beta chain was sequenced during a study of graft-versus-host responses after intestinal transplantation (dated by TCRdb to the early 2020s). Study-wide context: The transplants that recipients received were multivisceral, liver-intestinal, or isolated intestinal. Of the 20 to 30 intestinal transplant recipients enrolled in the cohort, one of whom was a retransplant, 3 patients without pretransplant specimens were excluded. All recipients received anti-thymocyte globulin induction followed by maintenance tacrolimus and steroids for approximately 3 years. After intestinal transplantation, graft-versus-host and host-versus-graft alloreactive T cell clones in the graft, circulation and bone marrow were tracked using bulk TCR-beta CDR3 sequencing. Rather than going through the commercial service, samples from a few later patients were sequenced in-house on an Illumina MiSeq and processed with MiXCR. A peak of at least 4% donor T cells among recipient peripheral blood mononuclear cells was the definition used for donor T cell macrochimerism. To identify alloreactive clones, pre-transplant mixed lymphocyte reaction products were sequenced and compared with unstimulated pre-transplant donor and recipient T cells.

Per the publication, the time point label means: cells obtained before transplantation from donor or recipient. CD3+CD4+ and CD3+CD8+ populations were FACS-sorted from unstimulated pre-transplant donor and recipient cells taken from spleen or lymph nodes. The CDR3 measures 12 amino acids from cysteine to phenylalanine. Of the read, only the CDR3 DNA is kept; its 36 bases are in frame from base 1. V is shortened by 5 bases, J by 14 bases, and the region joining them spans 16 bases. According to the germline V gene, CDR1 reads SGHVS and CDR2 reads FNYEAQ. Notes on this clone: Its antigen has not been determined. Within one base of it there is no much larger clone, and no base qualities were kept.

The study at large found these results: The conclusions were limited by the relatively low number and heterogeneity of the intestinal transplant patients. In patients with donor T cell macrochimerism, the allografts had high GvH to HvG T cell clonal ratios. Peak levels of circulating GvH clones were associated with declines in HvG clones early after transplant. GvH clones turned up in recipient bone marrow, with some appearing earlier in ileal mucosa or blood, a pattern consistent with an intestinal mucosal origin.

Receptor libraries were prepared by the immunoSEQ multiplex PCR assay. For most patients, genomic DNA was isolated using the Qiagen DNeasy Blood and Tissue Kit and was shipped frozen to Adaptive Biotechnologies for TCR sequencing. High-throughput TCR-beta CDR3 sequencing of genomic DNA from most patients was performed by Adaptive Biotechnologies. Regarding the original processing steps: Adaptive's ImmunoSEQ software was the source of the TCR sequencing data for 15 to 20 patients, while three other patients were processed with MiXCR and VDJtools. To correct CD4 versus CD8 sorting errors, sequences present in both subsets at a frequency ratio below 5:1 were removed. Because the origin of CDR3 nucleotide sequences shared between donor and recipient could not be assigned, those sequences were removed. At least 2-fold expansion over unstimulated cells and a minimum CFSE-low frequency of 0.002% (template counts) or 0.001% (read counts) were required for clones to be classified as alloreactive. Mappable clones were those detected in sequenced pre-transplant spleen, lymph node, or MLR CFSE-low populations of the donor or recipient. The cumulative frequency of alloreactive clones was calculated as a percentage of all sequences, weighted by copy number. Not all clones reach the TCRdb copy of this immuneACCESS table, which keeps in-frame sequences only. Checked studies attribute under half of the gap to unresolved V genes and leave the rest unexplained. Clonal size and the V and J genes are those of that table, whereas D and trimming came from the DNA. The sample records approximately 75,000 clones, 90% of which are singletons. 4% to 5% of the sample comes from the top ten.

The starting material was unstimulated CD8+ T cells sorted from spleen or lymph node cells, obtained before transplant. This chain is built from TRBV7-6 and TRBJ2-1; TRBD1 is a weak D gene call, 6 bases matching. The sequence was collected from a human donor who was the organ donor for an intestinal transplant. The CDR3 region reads CASSPPGDRKFF. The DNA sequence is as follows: TGTGCCAGCAGCCCCCCCGGTGACAGGAAGTTCTTC.